The 25 T cell receptor beta chains below come from one sample, sequenced in a study of blood T cell repertoires in COVID-19. TCRdb's table, derived via immunoSEQ multiplex PCR, lists solely in-frame clones and lacks some. The repertoire holds about 180,000 clones, with approximately 87% as singletons. Sequencing was done on a sample of peripheral blood. These receptors were collected from a person aged 70 to 80 with COVID-19, enrolled during active disease.

The V call is TRBV3-1 (or the pseudogene TRBV3-2), the J call TRBJ1-6; maybe TRBD1 (6 bases). From germline, CDR1 is LGHDT and CDR2 YNNKEL (reference sequence). The CDR3 length is 15 residues. Trimming removed 2 bases from V and 8 bases from J, with 13 bases in between. The CDR3: CASSQQRKGDSPLHF. DNA of the CDR3: TGTGCCAGCAGCCAACAAAGGAAGGGGGATTCACCCCTCCACTTT.

The chain couples TRBV4-2 to TRBJ2-5; tentative D call: TRBD1 (6 bases). There are 15 residues in the CDR3. Per the germline V gene, CDR1 is LGHNA and CDR2 is YNFKEQ. Trimming pared 5 bases from V and 2 bases from J, leaving 15 bases between. The chain's CDR3 is CASSRASGVQETQYF. The CDR3 coding sequence is TGTGCCAGCAGCAGGGCGTCAGGGGTTCAAGAGACCCAGTACTTC.

The rearrangement links TRBV7-9 to TRBJ2-2; TRBD2 aligns across 8 bases. V trimming: 11 bases; J trimming: 3 bases; junction bases outside the gene matches: 8. Germline CDR1 is SEHNR and CDR2 is FQNEAQ (reference sequence). CDR3 length: 14 amino acids. The CDR3 nucleotides read TGTGCCGGGGAACTAGCGGACGACACCGGGGAGCTGTTTTTT. It codes for CAGELADDTGELFF.

CDR3 sequence: CASSRRADNNEQFF. The CDR3 DNA reads as TGTGCCAGCAGCCGCAGGGCGGACAACAATGAGCAGTTCTTC. The chain has TRBV3-1 (or the pseudogene TRBV3-2) and TRBJ2-1, with D perhaps matching TRBD1 (5 bases). CDR3 length: 14 amino acids. Trimming removed 4 bases at V and 5 bases at J, with 12 bases between. Germline loops: CDR1 LGHDT, CDR2 YNNKEL (reference sequence).

The CDR3 loop is CASSGEIFRPPQNTEAFF. As DNA, the CDR3 is TGTGCCAGCAGCGGAGAGATTTTCCGGCCGCCCCAGAACACTGAAGCTTTCTTT. The J gene is TRBJ1-1, the V gene TRBV7-9; D unresolved. CDR1 SEHNR and CDR2 FQNEAQ come from the germline V gene (reference sequence). Trimming took off 5 bases at V and 1 base at J, with 23 bases between the two ends. The CDR3 sequence is 18 residues long.

The rearrangement links TRBV7-8 to TRBJ2-7; TRBD1 agrees at 9 bases. The CDR3 runs to 13 residues. Trimming at V came to 5 bases and at J to 5 bases, leaving 4 bases not matched to a gene. Germline CDR1 SGHVS, CDR2 FQNEAQ. As DNA, the CDR3 is TGTGCCAGCAGCCCGCGGGACAGGGACGAGCAGTACTTC. As protein: CASSPRDRDEQYF.

The V and J genes are TRBV11-2 and TRBJ2-7, with 7 bases lining up with TRBD2. This CDR3 spans 14 amino acids. The germline V gene encodes CDR1 SGHAT and CDR2 FQNNGV. V shed 7 bases, J shed 2 bases, and the junction held 8 bases outside the gene matches. CDR3 residues: CASNRAGSAYEQYF. Written as DNA, the CDR3 is TGTGCCAGCAACCGAGCGGGGTCGGCCTACGAGCAGTACTTC.

V is TRBV19 and J is TRBJ2-2; maybe TRBD1 (5 bases). The CDR3 covers 16 residues. From germline, CDR1 is LNHDA and CDR2 SQIVND (reference sequence). Trimming removed 7 bases at V and 4 bases at J, with 19 bases between. The CDR3 region has the DNA TGTGCCAGTAACCCAGGGCCGACCGAACTCACCGGGGAGCTGTTTTTT. Its protein is CASNPGPTELTGELFF.

This clone appeared a single time. The chain couples TRBV7-2 to TRBJ2-7; 9 bases map to TRBD2. The CDR3 sequence is 13 residues long. V lost 4 bases and J lost 3; bases outside the gene matches: 1. The germline gives CDR1 SGHTA, CDR2 FQGNSA. The CDR3 is CASSSSGIYEQYF. In DNA, the CDR3 is TGTGCCAGCAGCTCTAGCGGGATCTACGAGCAGTACTTC.

This chain uses TRBV5-1 with TRBJ2-1, with TRBD2 matching over 14 bases. CDR3 length: 15 residues. The V and J ends lost 7 bases and 9 bases, in that order; junction bases with no gene match: 9. Germline CDR1 is SGHRS and CDR2 is YFSETQ. The DNA of the CDR3 is TGCGCCAGCGTCCGACTAGCGGGGGGGCACTCTGAGCAGTTCTTC. Protein product: CASVRLAGGHSEQFF.

The CDR3 reads CASTKNALGQGSSEAFF. CDR3 sequence (DNA): TGTGCCAGCACCAAAAACGCCTTGGGACAGGGCAGTTCCGAAGCTTTCTTT. The V and J genes are TRBV7-9 and TRBJ1-1; 9 bases align to TRBD1. Germline CDR1 is SEHNR and CDR2 is FQNEAQ (reference sequence). With V trimmed by 7 bases and J by 8 bases, 20 bases remained unmatched. The CDR3 extends over 17 amino acids.

The rearrangement uses TRBV28 and TRBJ1-3; D unclear. V shed 7 bases and J shed 0 bases, with 4 bases lying between them. This CDR3 has 12 residues. Germline CDR1 MDHEN, CDR2 SYDVKM. DNA of the CDR3: TGTGCCAGCAAGAGCTCTGGAAACACCATATATTTT. Translating gives CASKSSGNTIYF.

The genes are TRBV28 and TRBJ2-1; 13 bases map to TRBD2. There are 16 residues in the CDR3. The germline gives CDR1 MDHEN, CDR2 SYDVKM. Unmatched junction bases numbered 8, after V lost 5 bases and J lost 7 bases. In DNA form, the CDR3 reads TGTGCCAGCAGTCCCTTCGGGACTAGCGGGACTAATGAGCAGTTCTTC. Amino acid sequence: CASSPFGTSGTNEQFF. The whole variable domain, filled in from reference TRBV28 and TRBJ2-1, reads DVKVTQSSRYLVKRTGEKVFLECVQDMDHENMFWYRQDPGLGLRLIYFSYDVKMKEKGDIPEGYSVSREKKERFSLILESASTNQTSMYLCASSPFGTSGTNEQFFGPGTRLTVL.

This clone appeared once. The chain combines TRBV29-1 with TRBJ1-2; TRBD1 matches at 8 bases. Germline V gives CDR1 SQVTM, CDR2 ANQGSEA. The CDR3 has 13 residues. The junction had 5 bases not matched to a gene; V was cut back by 2 bases and J by 6 bases. CDR3 region: CSVELQGEHGYTF. The CDR3 DNA is TGCAGCGTTGAACTACAGGGGGAGCATGGCTACACCTTC.

The genes are TRBV5-6 and TRBJ1-6; no reliable D call. There are 12 residues in the CDR3. Germline lookup yields CDR1 SGHDT and CDR2 YYEEEE. Deletions cut 1 base from V and 10 bases from J, with 6 bases between. The CDR3 loop reads CASSLPRSPLHF. The CDR3 DNA is TGTGCCAGCAGCTTGCCGAGGTCACCCCTCCACTTT. The whole variable domain, filled in from reference TRBV5-6 and TRBJ1-6, reads DAGVTQSPTHLIKTRGQQVTLRCSPKSGHDTVSWYQQALGQGPQFIFQYYEEEERQRGNFPDRFSGHQFPNYSSELNVNALLLGDSALYLCASSLPRSPLHFGNGTRLTVT.

The chain couples TRBV27 to TRBJ2-7, with unresolved D. Germline V gene lookup returns CDR1 MNHEY and CDR2 SMNVEV (reference sequence). The germline V and J ends were trimmed by 7 bases and 0 bases, with 7 bases remaining between them. CDR3 length: 12 residues. CDR3 loop: CASTQFSYEQYF. CDR3 DNA: TGTGCCAGCACCCAATTCTCCTACGAGCAGTACTTC.

The chain recombines TRBV11-2 with TRBJ2-7; the D gene is possibly TRBD1 (5 bases). V was clipped by 5 bases and J by 1 base, with 15 bases between them. This CDR3 contains 15 residues. Germline lookup yields CDR1 SGHAT and CDR2 FQNNGV. In nucleotides, the CDR3 is TGTGCCAGCAGCGGGCCGGACATCGCTTCCTACGAGCAGTACTTC. It specifies CASSGPDIASYEQYF.

Comments on this clone: This CDR3 fails to terminate in the conserved phenylalanine or tryptophan, so it likely reflects a read error. Because the CDR3's place on the DNA is in doubt, the DNA is left out and the CDR3 is given as listed by TCRdb. V and J are TRBV6-5 and TRBJ2-3; the table's TRBD1 call for D was not verified on the DNA. Inclusive of both ends, the CDR3 amounts to 13 amino acids. The germline gives CDR1 MNHEY, CDR2 SVGAGI. The CDR3 loop is CASSYYRDRGPVL.

The chain joins TRBV19 to TRBJ1-5; 10 bases map to TRBD1. This CDR3 region has 15 residues. Germline CDR1 LNHDA, CDR2 SQIVND (reference sequence). The junction had 2 bases not matched to a gene; V was cut back by 5 bases and J by 1 base. The CDR3 reads CASSEGQGSNQPQHF. The CDR3 nucleotides read TGTGCCAGTAGTGAGGGACAGGGGAGCAATCAGCCCCAGCATTTT.

The chain recombines TRBV27 with TRBJ2-7; TRBD1 matches at 10 bases. Germline CDR1 is MNHEY and CDR2 is SMNVEV (reference sequence). V lost 4 bases and J lost 2; bases outside the gene matches: 14. There are 18 residues in the CDR3. CDR3 DNA: TGTGCCAGCAGTTCACAAAGCAGCGACAGGGGGCATCCCTACGAGCAGTACTTC. Translating gives CASSSQSSDRGHPYEQYF.

The genes are TRBV5-1 and TRBJ2-7; D may be TRBD1 (6 bases). Germline CDR1 is SGHRS and CDR2 is YFSETQ. CDR3 length: 14 amino acids. Trimming cost V 4 bases and J 5 bases, with 16 bases left between them. This CDR3 is CASSRTVAVDEQYF. DNA of the CDR3: TGCGCCAGCAGCAGGACAGTGGCAGTTGACGAGCAGTACTTC.

This rearrangement joins TRBV29-1 to TRBJ1-1, with D unresolved. V lost 7 bases, J lost 6 bases, and 15 bases lay in between. This CDR3 is 12 amino acids long. The germline V gene has CDR1 SQVTM and CDR2 ANQGSEA. The CDR3 bases are TGCAGCGGCCAGGTCCGAGCCGCTGAAGCTTTCTTT. Translating gives CSGQVRAAEAFF.

The chain links TRBV5-1 to TRBJ1-5, with a weak D call TRBD1 (6 bases). CDR3 length: 20 residues. V was pared by 1 base and J by 7 bases, with 30 bases between. Germline V gene lookup returns CDR1 SGHRS and CDR2 YFSETQ. The CDR3 sequence is CASSLKALGRGPARVQPQHF. The CDR3 coding sequence is TGCGCCAGCAGCTTGAAGGCTTTGGGGCGGGGGCCCGCGCGGGTACAGCCCCAGCATTTT.

The chain is built from TRBV3-1 (or the pseudogene TRBV3-2) and TRBJ2-7, with 9 bases matching TRBD2. CDR3 length: 15 amino acids. The V segment lost 1 base and the J segment 7 bases; nucleotides outside the gene matches: 8. CDR1 is LGHDT, CDR2 YNNKEL, per germline (reference sequence). CDR3 DNA sequence: TGTGCCAGCAGCCAAGGGCCAGCGGGGGGTCAAGAGCAGTACTTC. Protein: CASSQGPAGGQEQYF.

This chain connects TRBV19 to TRBJ1-5; D gene unclear. The germline CDR1 and CDR2 sequences are LNHDA and SQIVND (reference sequence). The CDR3 has 18 amino acids. The ends were cut back, 3 bases at V and 0 bases at J, with 18 bases in the middle. The CDR3 bases are TGTGCCAGTAGTATTGGTGGTTCCCCCCAGAATAGCAATCAGCCCCAGCATTTT. Encoded protein: CASSIGGSPQNSNQPQHF.